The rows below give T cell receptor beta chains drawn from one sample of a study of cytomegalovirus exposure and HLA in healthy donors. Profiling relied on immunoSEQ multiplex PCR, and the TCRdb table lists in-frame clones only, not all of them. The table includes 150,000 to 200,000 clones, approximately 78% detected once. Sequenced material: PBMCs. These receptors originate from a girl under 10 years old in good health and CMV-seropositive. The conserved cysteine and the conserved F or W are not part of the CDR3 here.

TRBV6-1	ASSEGSENQPQH
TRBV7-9	ASSFQGLGDGYT
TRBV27	ASSFDRDQPQH
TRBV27	ASSLYGQGII
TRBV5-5	ASSWETSGAQETQY
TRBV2	ASTPFKDRTYEQY
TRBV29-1	SAGTQNNSPLH
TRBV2	ASSRAGGGSYEQY
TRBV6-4	ASSDGLTSTDTQY
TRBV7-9	ASSLTRETQY
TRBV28	ASSDRGPGETQY
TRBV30	AWSLRAGELF
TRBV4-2	ASSQLPGGGDGATNEKLF
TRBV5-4	ASSLVQGMDTQY
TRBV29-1	SSPGGYT
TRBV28	ASTGTEGRYSNQPQH
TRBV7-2	ASRVGPPDTQY
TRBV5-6	ASSPVRQDSGNTIY
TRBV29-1	SVEGASGRQETQY
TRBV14	ASSQGGGRATDTQY
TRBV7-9	ASRLSGAGTEAF
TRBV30	AWSRQRHTGELF
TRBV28	ASSLRPDRVEESGNTIY
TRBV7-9	ASSLDYRTGESFQPQH
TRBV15	ATSRGGSSYEQY
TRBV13	ASSRNRGENTGELF
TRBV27	ATRLDRGQGQPQH
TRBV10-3	AISESGSGTGELF
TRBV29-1	SVDIRTGIYGYT
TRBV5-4	ASSLAGGAGHNEKLF
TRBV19	ASSIWQGGDEQF
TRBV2	ASRGTSGGTDTQY
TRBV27	ASSVNGLVGYEQY
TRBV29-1	SSGEGQGKITDTQY
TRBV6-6	ASSYRDTQY
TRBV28	ASSPGTGYIQY
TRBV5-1	ASSFLPAGGSYNEQF
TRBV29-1	SVLAGTANYEQY
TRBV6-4	ASSDTLARDTGELF
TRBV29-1	SVRDQGVEDTQY
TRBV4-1	ASSQRLAGLSTGELF
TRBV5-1	ASSLGGDTQY
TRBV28	AIAGYNEQF
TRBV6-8	ASSYYSGSSDYEQY
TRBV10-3	AISGLAAQETQY
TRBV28	ASSFYQGGGGRAPF
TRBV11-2	ASSLWASGRTGELF
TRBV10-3	AIRGTSGGRASTDTQY
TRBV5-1	ASSLEDRGIGSGANVLT
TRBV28	ASSLDRDRVLGSYEQY
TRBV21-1	ASTQWGREKLF
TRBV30	AWTGPGYT
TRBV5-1	ASSPSYEQY
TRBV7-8	ASSTTAGGTYEQY
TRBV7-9	ASSIPGTSGTDTQY
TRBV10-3	ATATTSLYEQF
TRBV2	ASRPGGLGNTIY
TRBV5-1	ASSLSGDEETQY
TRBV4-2	ASSQKGGQGARGAEAF